This T cell receptor (beta chain) was obtained from a study of cytomegalovirus exposure and HLA in healthy donors. The overall study: A prior study identified over 100 million unique TCR beta sequences from 190 million or so T cells.

Primers: 60 Vbeta forward and 13 Jbeta reverse. Here immunoSEQ multiplex PCR was the method, and the copy in TCRdb shows in-frame clones only, minus some. In the table there are 120,000 to 150,000 clones, about 78% of which are singletons. The length of the CDR3 is 13 residues. V dropped 5 bases and J dropped 4 bases, with 12 bases sitting between them. Germline-derived CDR1 and CDR2 are SGHNT and YYREEE (reference sequence). A word on this clone: What it binds is not known.

Regarding the study as a whole: The authors confirmed in vitro that a few CMV-associated chains were specific for CMV antigens.

The TCR originated in a young man in good health and CMV-seronegative. The chain links TRBV5-4 to TRBJ2-5, with a weak D call TRBD1 (6 bases). Sequenced sample: PBMCs. The CDR3 loop reads CASRGQGTETQYF. CDR3 bases: TGTGCCAGCAGAGGTCAGGGGACAGAGACCCAGTACTTC.